This T cell receptor beta chain emerged from a study of Graves' ophthalmopathy and Graves' hyperthyroidism listed by TCRdb under 2018. Some background on the complete study: Peripheral blood was collected before any treatment was given, at the time of initial diagnosis. After sampling, hyperthyroidism patients received methimazole starting at 30 mg daily, and ophthalmopathy patients received high-dose intravenous methylprednisolone. In more than five hyperthyroidism patients, the T-cell repertoires found in thyroid tissue were compared with those found in blood. To explore V-J signatures distinguishing ophthalmopathy from hyperthyroidism, a discovery set of around 97 patients (about 43 ophthalmopathy, roughly 55 stable hyperthyroidism) was enrolled. The 100 discovery patients were randomly split 7:3 into training and test sets. TCR beta repertoire signatures were used to distinguish Graves' ophthalmopathy from Graves' hyperthyroidism and to predict progression to ophthalmopathy. An independent validation cohort comprised 18 hyperthyroidism patients and about 16 patients who later progressed from hyperthyroidism to ophthalmopathy. In total, 120 to 150 blood samples were TCR-sequenced: approximately 40 ophthalmopathy, about 75 hyperthyroidism and about 17 hyperthyroidism-to-ophthalmopathy patients.

The germline V gene sets CDR1 to MNHEY and CDR2 to SVGAGI. Including cysteine and phenylalanine, the CDR3 has 16 amino acids. Kept here is only the CDR3 DNA, which spans 48 bases and is read in frame from base 1. Here V drops 1 base and J drops 5 bases, and the junction holds 8 bases not matched to any gene. The ophthalmopathy patients had moderately to severely active disease, with a Clinical Activity Score of 3 or higher, a NOSPECS grade of 4 or higher, and a disease duration of less than 3 months. Patients were excluded if they had other autoimmune diseases, uncontrolled infections, pregnancy or lactation. Diagnosis relied on clinical symptoms, serum thyroxine, TRAb, thyroid ultrasound and orbital computed tomography. PBMCs were isolated from about 9.1 ml of fresh peripheral blood by Ficoll-Paque density gradient centrifugation. Total RNA was extracted using Trizol reagent, and RNA quality was checked on an Agilent 2100 Bioanalyzer.

This clonotype has ten or more counts. What antigen it recognizes has not been identified. The record has no base qualities; no much larger clone is one base away. For repertoire sequencing, TCR beta CDR3 regions were amplified from RNA transcripts. HTBI primers and the Qiagen OneStep RT-PCR kit were used in a first-round RT-PCR, which was followed by a second-round multiplex PCR, size selection and purification. Libraries were sequenced on an Illumina HiSeq2000 using paired-end 100 bp reads. The original pipeline was this. SOAPnuke was used to process the reads, removing any read that contained adapters or uncalled bases, had a mean Phred below 15, or lacked an exact match to the constant primer or identifier. High-quality paired reads were merged with COPE v1.2.5. Unique nucleotide sequences were defined as clonotypes and aligned to IMGT TRB V, D and J references using MiTCR v1.1. Analysis was restricted to V-J combinations with a frequency above 0.0001, which covered roughly 99% of repertoires. A TCR clonal expansion and chaos score per V-J combination was defined as the ratio of F50 clonal expansion to chaos observed in the TCRdist matrix. Features were reduced by Welch's t-statistics and random forest to around 14 V-J combinations, which fed a naive Bayes classifier. Thyroid-blood repertoire similarity was quantified with the Morisita-Horn index. TCRdb reprocessed the public reads (quality trimming at Q25 with fastp, clone calling with MiXCR) and kept in-frame beta chains. For every CDR3 protein sequence, its rows merge into one entry that carries the most common genes and DNA. V and J calls and clone size were set by TCRdb, not the authors. The sample table holds about 220,000 distinct CDR3 sequences, of which roughly 21% were seen once. The leading ten clones occupy 43% of the sample.

Summary of the overall study and its limitations: The 13-signature model separated ophthalmopathy from stable hyperthyroidism with over 85% sensitivity and 81.08% specificity in cross-validation, and 80%/75% in the test set. Most of the expanded thyroid clonotypes with a frequency above 0.001 were also detected in blood, and it was suggested that the thyroid immune response may be reflected by blood repertoires. No statistical method was used to predetermine the sample size, and group allocation was not hidden from the investigators. In validation, the model predicted ophthalmopathy progression with more than 70% sensitivity and approximately 75% specificity; roughly 11 predicted patients were CT-confirmed with GO in a median of approximately 6.2 months.

Sequenced material: peripheral blood. The clonotype was recovered from a woman aged 45 to 65 with Graves' ophthalmopathy. Donor details come from another sample of the same person, matched by shared clones. The chain is made from TRBV6-5 and TRBJ1-2; a stretch of 9 junction bases matches TRBD1. The CDR3: CASSYWPGQGVYGYTF. The nucleotide sequence is TGTGCCAGCAGTTACTGGCCGGGACAGGGTGTGTATGGCTACACCTTC.